The clone carrying this TCR beta chain has a handful of counts. This entry belongs to a study of T cells after yellow fever vaccination. 5'RACE template switching added a universal primer site and UMIs to TCR cDNA. TCRdb re-analysed the 5' RACE reads in MiXCR, keeping a single row per CDR3 protein. The table includes around 550,000 distinct CDR3 sequences, around 21% detected once. The specimen was PBMCs, collected 15 days after the yellow fever booster vaccination. The receptor was isolated from a man in his thirties or forties who received the YFV17D yellow fever vaccine.

The CDR3 is CASTSSVAGGIDTQYF. In DNA, the CDR3 is TGCGCCAGCACCTCCTCGGTGGCGGGAGGTATAGATACGCAGTATTTT. The genes are TRBV5-1 and TRBJ2-3; 8 bases map to TRBD2. CDR1 SGHRS and CDR2 YFSETQ come from the germline V gene. The CDR3 is made up of 16 amino acids. With V trimmed by 6 bases and J by 5 bases, 14 bases remained unmatched.